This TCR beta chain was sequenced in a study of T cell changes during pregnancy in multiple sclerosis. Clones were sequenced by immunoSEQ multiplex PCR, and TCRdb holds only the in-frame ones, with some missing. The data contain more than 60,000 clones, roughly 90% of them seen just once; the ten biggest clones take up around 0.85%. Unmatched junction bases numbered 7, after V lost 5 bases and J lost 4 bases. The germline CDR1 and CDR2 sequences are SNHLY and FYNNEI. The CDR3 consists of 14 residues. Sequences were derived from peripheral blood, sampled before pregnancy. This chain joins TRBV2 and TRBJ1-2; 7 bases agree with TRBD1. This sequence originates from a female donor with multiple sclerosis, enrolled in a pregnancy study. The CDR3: CASSPGQKIYGYTF. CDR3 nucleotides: TGTGCCAGCAGTCCGGGACAGAAGATCTATGGCTACACCTTC.